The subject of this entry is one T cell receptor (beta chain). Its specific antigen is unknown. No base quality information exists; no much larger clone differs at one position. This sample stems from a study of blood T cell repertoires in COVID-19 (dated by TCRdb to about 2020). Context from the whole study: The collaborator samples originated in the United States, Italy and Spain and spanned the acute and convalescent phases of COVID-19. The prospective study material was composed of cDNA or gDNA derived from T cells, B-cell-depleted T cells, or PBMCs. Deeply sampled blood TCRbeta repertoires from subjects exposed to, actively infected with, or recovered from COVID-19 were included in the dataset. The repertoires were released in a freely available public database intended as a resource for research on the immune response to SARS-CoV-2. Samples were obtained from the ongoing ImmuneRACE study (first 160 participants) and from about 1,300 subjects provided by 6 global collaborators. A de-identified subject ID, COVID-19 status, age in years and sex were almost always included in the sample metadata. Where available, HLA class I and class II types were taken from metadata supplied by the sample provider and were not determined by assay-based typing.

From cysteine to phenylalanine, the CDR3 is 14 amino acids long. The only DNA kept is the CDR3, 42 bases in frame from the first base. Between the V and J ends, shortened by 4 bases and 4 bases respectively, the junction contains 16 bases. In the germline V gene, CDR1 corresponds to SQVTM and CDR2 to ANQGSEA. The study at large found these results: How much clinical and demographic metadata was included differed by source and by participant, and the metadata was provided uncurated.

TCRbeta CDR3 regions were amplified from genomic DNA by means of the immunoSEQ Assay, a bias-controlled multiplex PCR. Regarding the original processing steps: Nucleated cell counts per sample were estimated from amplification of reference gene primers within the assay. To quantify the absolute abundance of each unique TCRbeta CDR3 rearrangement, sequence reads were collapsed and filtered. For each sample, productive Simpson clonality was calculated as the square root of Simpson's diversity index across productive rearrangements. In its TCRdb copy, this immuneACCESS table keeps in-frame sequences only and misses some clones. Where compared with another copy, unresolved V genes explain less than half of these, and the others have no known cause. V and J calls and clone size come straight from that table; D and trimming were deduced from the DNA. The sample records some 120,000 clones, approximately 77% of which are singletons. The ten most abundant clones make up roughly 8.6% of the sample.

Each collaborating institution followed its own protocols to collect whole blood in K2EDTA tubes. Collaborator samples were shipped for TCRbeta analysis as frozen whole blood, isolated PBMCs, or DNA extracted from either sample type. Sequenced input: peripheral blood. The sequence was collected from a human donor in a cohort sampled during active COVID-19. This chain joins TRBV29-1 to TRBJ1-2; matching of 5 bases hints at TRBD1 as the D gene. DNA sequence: TGCAGCGTTGGGGGCGTGGGCAATGTCTATGGCTACACCTTC. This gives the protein CSVGGVGNVYGYTF.